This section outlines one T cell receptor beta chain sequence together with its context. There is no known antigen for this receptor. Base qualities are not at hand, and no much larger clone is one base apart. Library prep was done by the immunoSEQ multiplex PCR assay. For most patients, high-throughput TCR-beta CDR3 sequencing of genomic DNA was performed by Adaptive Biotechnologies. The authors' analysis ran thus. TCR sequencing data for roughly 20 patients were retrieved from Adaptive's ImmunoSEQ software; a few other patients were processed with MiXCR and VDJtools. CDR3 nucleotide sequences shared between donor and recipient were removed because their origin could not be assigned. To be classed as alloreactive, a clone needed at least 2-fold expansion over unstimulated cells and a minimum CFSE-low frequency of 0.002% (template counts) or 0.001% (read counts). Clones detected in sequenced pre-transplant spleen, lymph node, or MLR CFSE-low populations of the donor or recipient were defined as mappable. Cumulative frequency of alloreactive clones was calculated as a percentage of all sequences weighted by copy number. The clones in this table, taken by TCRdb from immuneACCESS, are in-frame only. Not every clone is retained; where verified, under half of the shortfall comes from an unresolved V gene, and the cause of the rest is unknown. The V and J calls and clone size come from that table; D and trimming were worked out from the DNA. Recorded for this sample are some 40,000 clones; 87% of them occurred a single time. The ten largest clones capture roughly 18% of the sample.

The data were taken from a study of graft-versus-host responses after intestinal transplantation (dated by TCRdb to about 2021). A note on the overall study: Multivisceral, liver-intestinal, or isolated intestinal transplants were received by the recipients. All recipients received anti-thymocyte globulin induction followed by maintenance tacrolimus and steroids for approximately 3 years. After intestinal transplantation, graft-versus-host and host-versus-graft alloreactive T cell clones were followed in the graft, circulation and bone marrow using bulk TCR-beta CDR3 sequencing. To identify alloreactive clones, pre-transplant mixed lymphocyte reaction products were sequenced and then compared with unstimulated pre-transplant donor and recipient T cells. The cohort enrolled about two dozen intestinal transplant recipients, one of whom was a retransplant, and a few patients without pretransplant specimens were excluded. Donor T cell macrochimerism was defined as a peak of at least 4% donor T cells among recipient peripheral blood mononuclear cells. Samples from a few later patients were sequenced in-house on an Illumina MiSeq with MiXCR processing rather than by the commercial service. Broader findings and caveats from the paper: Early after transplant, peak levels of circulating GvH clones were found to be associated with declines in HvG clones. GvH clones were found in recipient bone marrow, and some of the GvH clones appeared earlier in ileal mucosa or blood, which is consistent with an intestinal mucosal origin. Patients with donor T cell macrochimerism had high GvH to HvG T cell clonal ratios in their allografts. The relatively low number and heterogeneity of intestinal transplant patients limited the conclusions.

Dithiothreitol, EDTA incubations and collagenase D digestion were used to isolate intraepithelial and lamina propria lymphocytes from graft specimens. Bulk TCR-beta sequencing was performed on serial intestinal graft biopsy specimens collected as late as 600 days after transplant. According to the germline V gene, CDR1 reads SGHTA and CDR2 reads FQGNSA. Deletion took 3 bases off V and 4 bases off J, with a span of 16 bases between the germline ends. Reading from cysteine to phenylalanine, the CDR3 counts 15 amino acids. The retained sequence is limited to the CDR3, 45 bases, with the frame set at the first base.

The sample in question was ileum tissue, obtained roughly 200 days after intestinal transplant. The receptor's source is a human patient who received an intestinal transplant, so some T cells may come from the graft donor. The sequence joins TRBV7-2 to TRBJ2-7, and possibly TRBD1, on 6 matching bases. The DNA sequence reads TGTGCCAGCAGCTTTCAGCAGGGGTCCGGGTACGAGCAGTACTTC. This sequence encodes CASSFQQGSGYEQYF.